One sample yielded the 31 T cell receptor beta chains listed below, sequenced in a study of T cell repertoires in aging, cancer and after chemotherapy. Rearranged V-D-J TRB sequences were amplified with a mixed TRB-A/B primer pool. TCRdb passed the multiplex PCR reads through MiXCR, listing each CDR3 protein once. Of around 670 distinct CDR3 sequences listed, approximately 40% were seen once; the top ten hold 20% to 25%. Amplification of TCR beta used genomic DNA extracted from peripheral blood. The sequencing input was blood. These receptors were taken from a human donor with a solid tumor.

V usage is TRBV7-2 and J usage is TRBJ2-7, with D unclear. The CDR3 contains 13 residues. With 4 bases removed from V and 6 bases from J, the gap between germline ends came to 13 bases. The germline V gene has CDR1 SGHTA and CDR2 FQGNSA. The CDR3 DNA reads as TGTGCCAGCAGCTCAAGGTCTAAGGGCGAGCAGTACTTC. The encoded protein is CASSSRSKGEQYF.

The table lists this clonotype with a few counts. The chain carries TRBV29-1 and TRBJ1-1, with D hard to call. V gave up 4 bases and J gave up 3 bases, with 6 bases separating them. Germline CDR1 and CDR2: SQVTM and ANQGSEA. The CDR3 consists of 11 residues. CDR3 nucleotides: TGCAGCGTTGCTTTGGACACTGAAGCTTTCTTT. Translating gives CSVALDTEAFF.

This clonotype was seen more than once but under ten times. The rearrangement uses TRBV30 and TRBJ2-3; TRBD1 matches 9 bases. V lost 2 bases and J lost 2; bases outside the gene matches: 5. CDR3 length: 15 residues. The germline gives CDR1 GTSNPN, CDR2 SVGIG (reference sequence). This CDR3 reads CAWSLGDRDTDTQYF. CDR3 in DNA: TGTGCCTGGAGTCTGGGGGACAGGGACACAGATACGCAGTATTTT.

J is TRBJ2-7 and V is TRBV20-1; D might be TRBD1 (6 bases). The CDR3 runs to 12 residues. Trimming shortened V by 6 bases and J by 3 bases, and 12 bases separated the two germline ends. Germline lookup yields CDR1 DFQATT and CDR2 SNEGSKA (reference sequence). This CDR3 is CSAKTGHYEQYF. CDR3 DNA: TGCAGTGCGAAGACAGGCCACTACGAGCAGTACTTC.

This clonotype has a handful of counts. The rearrangement joins TRBV6-5 to TRBJ1-5; 11 nucleotides align to TRBD1. V dropped 10 bases and J dropped 7; count of bases not matched to a gene: 12. CDR3 length: 15 amino acids. Germline assignment: CDR1 MNHEY and CDR2 SVGAGI. In DNA form, the CDR3 reads TGTGCCACCCAGACGGGACAGGGGGGATACCAGCCCCAGCATTTT. Residues: CATQTGQGGYQPQHF.

The table lists this clonotype with a few counts. The chain couples TRBV6-1 to TRBJ1-2; D gene ambiguous. Germline CDR1 and CDR2: MNHNS and SASEGT. Trimming removed 2 bases from V and 8 bases from J, with 15 bases in between. This CDR3 region has 14 residues. As DNA, the CDR3 is TGTGCCAGCAGTGAACAGGAGGTGATCGGCGGCTACACCTTC. This sequence encodes CASSEQEVIGGYTF.

In its sample, this clonotype was seen a few times. The chain carries TRBV6-6 and TRBJ2-7; a weak D match, TRBD1 (6 bases). Germline lookup yields CDR1 MNHNY and CDR2 SVGAGI (reference sequence). Between the trimmed V and J ends, which lost 2 bases and 2 bases, there was a span of 16 bases. The CDR3 length is 16 residues. CDR3 protein: CASSYALWTAPYEQYF. The CDR3 DNA reads as TGTGCCAGCAGTTACGCGCTCTGGACAGCCCCCTACGAGCAGTACTTC.

CDR3 DNA: TGTGCCACCAGCTTAGAGGGCGACACCGGGGAGCTGTTTTTT. It encodes CATSLEGDTGELFF. V and J are TRBV15 and TRBJ2-2; perhaps TRBD2 as D (5 bases). From germline, CDR1 is LNHNV and CDR2 YYDKDF (reference sequence). The CDR3 loop spans 14 amino acids. Trimming left V 5 bases short and J 3 bases short, with 10 bases between.

This chain connects TRBV11-2 to TRBJ1-3; D remains ambiguous. CDR3 length: 12 residues. The V end lost 3 bases, the J end lost 4 bases, and 4 bases lay between the germline ends. Germline CDR1 and CDR2: SGHAT and FQNNGV. In nucleotides, the CDR3 is TGTGCCAGCAGCTTTACGGGAAACACCATATATTTT. Its protein product is CASSFTGNTIYF.

The chain employs TRBV7-3 and TRBJ2-3, with 13 bases identical to TRBD2. Per germline, CDR1 SGHTA and CDR2 FQGTGA. There are 16 residues in the CDR3. With 3 bases clipped from V and 5 bases from J, the junction kept 5 bases outside the gene matches. CDR3 in amino acids: CASSLGLAGRGDTQYF. The CDR3 bases are TGTGCCAGCAGCTTGGGACTAGCGGGAAGGGGAGATACGCAGTATTTT.

The gene calls are TRBV11-2 and TRBJ2-3; D perhaps matches TRBD2 (5 bases). V was clipped by 1 base and J by 6 bases, with 17 bases between them. This CDR3 has 16 amino acids. The germline V gene encodes CDR1 SGHAT and CDR2 FQNNGV. CDR3 residues: CASSLVVRRGGDTQYF. Here the CDR3 DNA reads TGTGCCAGCAGCTTAGTTGTCCGGCGTGGCGGGGATACGCAGTATTTT.

This chain uses TRBV19 with TRBJ1-5; D possibly corresponds to TRBD1 (5 bases). CDR1 LNHDA and CDR2 SQIVND come from the germline V gene (reference sequence). The CDR3 has 17 amino acids. V gave up 4 bases and J gave up 6 bases, with 22 bases separating them. CDR3 DNA: TGTGCCAGTAGTACTCCACGGACCGAGGGTAGGGGTCAGCCCCAGCATTTT. Its protein is CASSTPRTEGRGQPQHF. Looking up the rest from reference TRBV19 and TRBJ1-5 gives the full variable domain: DGGITQSPKYLFRKEGQNVTLSCEQNLNHDAMYWYRQDPGQGLRLIYYSQIVNDFQKGDIAEGYSVSREKKESFPLTVTSAQKNPTAFYLCASSTPRTEGRGQPQHFGDGTRLSIL.

This clonotype was seen only a few times. This chain links TRBV20-1 with TRBJ1-2; D is uncertain. The CDR3 runs to 15 residues. Germline loops: CDR1 DFQATT, CDR2 SNEGSKA (reference sequence). V was trimmed by 0 bases and J by 0 bases, leaving 11 bases between them. The CDR3 spells CSARDRTDANYGYTF. DNA of the CDR3: TGCAGTGCTAGAGATCGAACCGACGCTAACTATGGCTACACCTTC.

The rearrangement joins TRBV4-1 to TRBJ2-1; tentatively, D is TRBD2 (5 bases). Germline V lookup: CDR1 MGHRA, CDR2 YSYEKL. The CDR3 length is 13 residues. V was shortened by 0 bases and J by 6 bases, with 6 bases between the two germline ends. The CDR3 protein is CASSQEAGNEQFF. DNA of the CDR3: TGCGCCAGCAGCCAAGAGGCGGGCAATGAGCAGTTCTTC.

This clonotype was observed a few times. The V and J genes are TRBV6-5 and TRBJ1-1; no definite D call. Trimming removed 2 bases from V and 2 bases from J, with 12 bases in between. This CDR3 has 15 residues. CDR1 is MNHEY and CDR2 is SVGAGI in the germline V gene. The CDR3 DNA follows: TGTGCCAGCAGTTACGGGCAGTTGGGAAACACTGAAGCTTTCTTT. It specifies CASSYGQLGNTEAFF.

The chain combines TRBV6-1 with TRBJ2-2, with a tentative D call TRBD1 (6 bases). The CDR3 consists of 14 residues. Trimming removed 5 bases at V and 4 bases at J, with 11 bases between. The germline V gene has CDR1 MNHNS and CDR2 SASEGT. The CDR3 region has the DNA TGTGCCAGCAGTCCGTCGACAGGCACCGGGGAGCTGTTTTTT. Protein product: CASSPSTGTGELFF.

The sample holds a few counts of this clonotype. The chain employs TRBV19 and TRBJ1-1; D is uncertain. The CDR3 has 14 residues. Trimming removed 5 bases at V and 11 bases at J, with 21 bases between. Germline V CDR1 and CDR2: LNHDA, SQIVND (reference sequence). This CDR3 reads CASSPGPSSVPAFF. In DNA, the CDR3 is TGTGCCAGTAGTCCTGGGCCTTCAAGCGTACCCGCTTTCTTT.

This chain joins TRBV7-2 and TRBJ2-3; TRBD2 is a possible D gene (5 bases). The V end lost 6 bases, the J end lost 6 bases, and 13 bases lay between the germline ends. The CDR3 is 13 residues long. CDR1 is SGHTA and CDR2 is FQGNSA in the germline V gene. The CDR3 DNA reads as TGTGCCAGCAGGCGGGCCCCCCCGGATACGCAGTATTTT. It codes for CASRRAPPDTQYF. Together with reference TRBV7-2 and TRBJ2-3, the CDR3 gives the full variable domain: GAGVSQSPSNKVTEKGKDVELRCDPISGHTALYWYRQSLGQGLEFLIYFQGNSAPDKSGLPSDRFSAERTGGSVSTLTIQRTQQEDSAVYLCASRRAPPDTQYFGPGTRLTVL.

For this clonotype: A read error may be the cause here, since a much bigger clone is one base away. The genes are TRBV30 and TRBJ2-2, with D perhaps TRBD2 (6 bases). The CDR3 has 14 residues. Germline CDR1 GTSNPN, CDR2 SVGIG (reference sequence). The CDR3 spells CAWSRGLNTWELFF. The CDR3 DNA is TGTGCCTGGAGTCGAGGACTAAACACCTGGGAGCTGTTTTTT.

The chain couples TRBV6-1 to TRBJ2-1, with TRBD1 identical over 9 bases. The germline gives CDR1 MNHNS, CDR2 SASEGT. This CDR3 has 15 residues. V lost 4 bases, J lost 3 bases, and 4 bases stayed unmatched. CDR3 DNA: TGTGCCAGCAGTGTGACAGGGGGGGACTACAATGAGCAGTTCTTC. Its translation is CASSVTGGDYNEQFF.

The genes are TRBV20-1 and TRBJ2-7, with no clear D. The ends were cut back, 3 bases at V and 1 base at J, with 1 base in the middle. Germline values: CDR1 DFQATT, CDR2 SNEGSKA (reference sequence). The CDR3 extends over 10 amino acids. The CDR3 DNA is TGCAGTGCTAGTTCCTACGAGCAGTACTTC. It is translated as CSASSYEQYF.

Concerning this clonotype: The junction does not match germline at one end; this may be a read error. This sequence joins TRBV6-1 and TRBJ1-5, with 10 bases lining up with TRBD1. This CDR3 region has 15 residues. CDR1 and CDR2 (germline): MNHNS, SASEGT. The CDR3: CASRGTGTGDQPKHF. The CDR3 nucleotides are TGTGCCAGCAGGGGCACCGGGACAGGGGACCAGCCCAAGCATTTT.

This chain uses TRBV5-1 with TRBJ2-7; D may be TRBD1 (7 bases). The CDR3 sequence is 14 residues long. Germline V gene sequence: CDR1 SGHRS, CDR2 YFSETQ. The germline V and J ends were trimmed by 6 bases and 4 bases, with 17 bases remaining between them. DNA for the CDR3: TGCGCCAGCACCCCTCAGGGGGGATCGTACGAGCAGTACTTC. Translated, it gives CASTPQGGSYEQYF.

The gene calls are TRBV6-1 and TRBJ1-5; 10 bases line up with TRBD1. In germline, CDR1 is MNHNS, CDR2 SASEGT. The V segment lost 6 bases and the J segment 7 bases; nucleotides outside the gene matches: 9. CDR3 length equals 15 residues. Written as DNA, the CDR3 is TGTGCCAGCAGGGGCACCGGGACAGGGGACCAGCCCCAGCATTTT. Its translation: CASRGTGTGDQPQHF.

This sequence joins TRBV6-4 and TRBJ2-5; 11 bases align to TRBD1. The junction had 4 bases not matched to a gene; V was cut back by 6 bases and J by 1 base. The CDR3 is 15 residues long. Looked up from germline, CDR1 is MRHNA and CDR2 is SNTAGT. In DNA, the CDR3 is TGTGCCAGCAGCGCCGGGACAGGGGGCCAAGAGACCCAGTACTTC. Its translation is CASSAGTGGQETQYF.

Of note for this clonotype: A much larger clonotype is one base distant, so this may be a read error. The chain is built from TRBV29-1 and TRBJ1-5; a weak D match, TRBD1 (5 bases). The V end lost 3 bases, the J end lost 4 bases, and 13 bases lay between the germline ends. The germline V gene encodes CDR1 SQVTM and CDR2 ANQGSEA. The CDR3 is 14 residues long. The CDR3 here is CSVEGQGGNQPQHF. The CDR3 DNA reads TGCAGCGTTGAGGGCCAGGGCGGGAATCAGCCCCAGCATTTT.

The rearrangement uses TRBV7-2 and TRBJ2-7; TRBD2 agrees at 10 bases. The V gene end was trimmed by 0 bases and the J gene end by 3 bases; junction bases not matched to a gene: 5. CDR1 SGHTA and CDR2 FQGNSA come from the germline V gene. The CDR3 consists of 16 residues. The CDR3 region has the DNA TGTGCCAGCAGCTTAGCTAGCGGGAGGCCCCTCTACGAGCAGTACTTC. This sequence encodes CASSLASGRPLYEQYF.

The chain combines TRBV11-2 with TRBJ2-7; maybe TRBD1 (5 bases). CDR3 length: 14 residues. Germline CDR1 is SGHAT and CDR2 is FQNNGV. V was trimmed by 1 base and J by 5 bases, leaving 12 bases between them. The CDR3 region is CASSLGLDIHEQYF. In nucleotides, the CDR3 is TGTGCCAGCAGCTTAGGATTGGACATCCACGAGCAGTACTTC. The complete variable domain, with remaining parts taken from reference TRBV11-2 and TRBJ2-7, reads EAGVAQSPRYKIIEKRQSVAFWCNPISGHATLYWYQQILGQGPKLLIQFQNNGVVDDSQLPKDRFSAERLKGVDSTLKIQPAKLEDSAVYLCASSLGLDIHEQYFGPGTRLTVT.

This clonotype was detected a few times. The chain couples TRBV15 to TRBJ1-6; no clear D. Trimming removed 3 bases from V and 6 bases from J, with 6 bases in between. CDR3 length: 13 residues. CDR1 LNHNV and CDR2 YYDKDF come from the germline V gene (reference sequence). Here the CDR3 reads CATSSTRNSPLHF. The CDR3 bases are TGTGCCACCAGCAGCACTCGTAATTCACCCCTCCACTTT.

The rearrangement links TRBV12-3 or TRBV12-4 to TRBJ2-7; 10 nucleotides agree with TRBD1. J lost 2 bases, V lost 3 bases, and 7 bases had no gene match. The CDR3 spans 16 residues. In DNA form, the CDR3 reads TGTGCCAGCAGTTTTTTAGGTGGGACAGGGGCCTACGAGCAGTACTTC. Residues: CASSFLGGTGAYEQYF.

In this sample, this clonotype turned up a few times. The chain has TRBV27 and TRBJ1-2; D perhaps matches TRBD1 (5 bases). The CDR3 is 17 amino acids. Per germline, CDR1 MNHEY and CDR2 SMNVEV (reference sequence). Trimming stripped 5 bases from V and 0 bases from J, with 19 bases between. The chain's CDR3 is CASSLGQGSLANYGYTF. CDR3 bases: TGTGCCAGCAGTCTAGGACAAGGGTCCTTGGCTAACTATGGCTACACCTTC.